Sequencing of this TCR beta chain was carried out in a study of shared clonotypes between healthy human individuals. The sorted-subset replicate PCRs were given roughly 190 ng DNA, which is about 30,000 T cell genomes. The table came from immunoSEQ multiplex PCR; TCRdb's copy has only in-frame clones and leaves some out. Here the sample spans hundreds of thousands of clones, 90% to 97% being singletons. The CDR3 extends over 11 amino acids. The germline V gene encodes CDR1 SGDLS and CDR2 YYNGEE. Trimming removed 2 bases from V and 10 bases from J, with 7 bases in between. Naive CD8 cells comprised CD45RO-negative, CCR7-positively selected cells, excluding terminally differentiated effector memory CD45RA+ cells.

The clonotype originates from a woman aged 25 to 45 in good health. The sample taken for sequencing was naive CD8+ T cells sorted from blood. The rearrangement joins TRBV9 to TRBJ2-1, with D perhaps TRBD2 (5 bases). Here the CDR3 reads CASSVGVEQFF. In nucleotides, the CDR3 is TGTGCCAGCAGCGTGGGAGTGGAGCAGTTCTTC.